This T cell receptor (beta chain) appears in the sequencing data of a study of blood T cell repertoires in COVID-19. Study context: Sample material is recorded as cDNA or gDNA derived from T cells, B-cell-depleted T cells, or PBMCs.

Repertoires were generated with immunoSEQ multiplex PCR, while TCRdb's copy carries only in-frame clones and drops some. Found here are under 250,000 clones, about 80% of them singletons; the top ten hold 4% to 5.5%. Trimming took 0 bases from V and 1 from J, leaving 13 bases between them. The CDR3 is 16 residues long. Germline values: CDR1 SGHKS, CDR2 YYEKEE (reference sequence). The V gene is TRBV5-5, the J gene TRBJ1-1; D is possibly TRBD1 (6 bases). This sequence originates from a man in his forties or fifties with active or convalescent COVID-19. The sequenced material came from peripheral blood. The CDR3 bases are TGTGCCAGCAGCTTGGCCCTGAACAGGGCGAACACTGAAGCTTTCTTT. This codes for CASSLALNRANTEAFF. Using reference TRBV5-5 and TRBJ1-1 for the parts outside the CDR3, the full variable domain is DAGVTQSPTHLIKTRGQQVTLRCSPISGHKSVSWYQQVLGQGPQFIFQYYEKEERGRGNFPDRFSARQFPNYSSELNVNALLLGDSALYLCASSLALNRANTEAFFGQGTRLTVV.